These 13 T cell receptor beta chains were all obtained from the same sample, sequenced in a study of cytomegalovirus exposure and HLA in healthy donors. The primer mix had 60 Vbeta and 13 Jbeta primers. Method: immunoSEQ multiplex PCR; TCRdb's copy keeps in-frame clones and lacks some. The table counts approximately 58,000 clones; 9.5% to 15% lies in the top ten. The sequenced sample consisted of PBMCs. These receptors all come from a man between 18 and 35 years old in good health and CMV-seropositive.

This chain links TRBV5-1 with TRBJ1-3; a weak D match, TRBD1 (6 bases). Looked up from germline, CDR1 is SGHRS and CDR2 is YFSETQ. This CDR3 comprises 16 residues. Trimming stripped 4 bases from V and 0 bases from J, with 14 bases between. Here the CDR3 reads CASSTTGLSSGNTIYF. The DNA for the CDR3 is TGCGCCAGCAGCACAACAGGGCTGAGCTCTGGAAACACCATATATTTT.

The chain employs TRBV13 and TRBJ2-1, with 13 positions matching TRBD2. V lost 5 bases and J lost 7; bases outside the gene matches: 5. Germline V gene lookup returns CDR1 PRHDT and CDR2 FYEKMQ (reference sequence). The CDR3 is 15 amino acids. The CDR3 sequence is CASSPEGLAGNEQFF. The CDR3 DNA follows: TGTGCCAGCAGCCCCGAGGGACTAGCGGGAAATGAGCAGTTCTTC.

The chain employs TRBV10-1 and TRBJ2-1; 9 nucleotides match TRBD2. CDR1 WNHNN and CDR2 SYGVQD come from the germline V gene (reference sequence). This CDR3 has 14 residues. V shed 4 bases and J 6 bases; nucleotides not matched to a gene: 4. As DNA, the CDR3 is TGCGCCAGCAGTGGAGCGGGAGGTGTCAATGAGCAGTTCTTC. Translating gives CASSGAGGVNEQFF.

The V call is TRBV9, the J call TRBJ2-7; D is ambiguous. Looked up from germline, CDR1 is SGDLS and CDR2 is YYNGEE. There are 12 residues in the CDR3. V was pared by 3 bases and J by 7 bases, with 11 bases between. The CDR3 loop is CASSGNSKEQYF. As DNA, the CDR3 is TGTGCCAGCAGCGGCAACTCCAAAGAGCAGTACTTC.

This chain links TRBV6-5 with TRBJ2-1; 9 bases align to TRBD2. The V gene's germline CDR1 is MNHEY and CDR2 SVGAGI. The CDR3 runs to 14 residues. After removal of 4 bases from V and 5 bases from J, the junction contained 3 bases not matched to a gene. CDR3 loop: CASSSSGINNEQFF. DNA for the CDR3: TGTGCCAGCAGTTCTAGCGGGATAAACAATGAGCAGTTCTTC.

The gene calls are TRBV7-8 and TRBJ2-1; no reliable D call. Per the germline V gene, CDR1 is SGHVS and CDR2 is FQNEAQ. This CDR3 has 14 residues. V dropped 1 base and J dropped 3 bases, with 7 bases sitting between them. In nucleotides, the CDR3 is TGTGCCAGCAGCTTAGGAGGCAACTACAATGAGCAGTTCTTC. It translates to CASSLGGNYNEQFF.

This CDR3 is CASSPPGQPTLNTGELFF. Written as DNA, the CDR3 is TGTGCCAGCAGCCCTCCGGGACAGCCCACTCTGAACACCGGGGAGCTGTTTTTT. V gene TRBV5-6 combines with J gene TRBJ2-2, with 7 nucleotides matching TRBD1. Germline CDR1 and CDR2: SGHDT and YYEEEE. Trimming took 4 bases from V and 1 from J; bases not matched to a gene: 13. CDR3 length: 18 amino acids.

The chain recombines TRBV2 with TRBJ2-3; 11 bases are a match to TRBD2. Trimming at V came to 7 bases and at J to 2 bases, leaving 5 bases not matched to a gene. This CDR3 contains 15 residues. The germline V gene encodes CDR1 SNHLY and CDR2 FYNNEI. This CDR3 is CASTKTSGDTDTQYF. DNA for the CDR3: TGTGCCAGCACCAAGACTAGCGGGGACACAGATACGCAGTATTTT.

The V and J genes are TRBV7-8 and TRBJ2-3; the match to TRBD1 covers 9 bases. CDR3 size: 14 residues. Germline CDR1 SGHVS, CDR2 FQNEAQ. V lost 5 bases and J lost 4; bases outside the gene matches: 4. For the CDR3, the DNA is TGTGCCAGCAGCCCCCGGGACAGGGCAGATACGCAGTATTTT. This translates into CASSPRDRADTQYF.

The chain uses TRBV18 and TRBJ2-7; TRBD1 is a possible D gene (5 bases). Germline loops: CDR1 KGHSH, CDR2 LQKENI. The CDR3 sequence is 13 residues long. V was clipped by 3 bases and J by 4 bases, with 10 bases between them. CDR3 DNA sequence: TGTGCCAGCTCACCGGCAGGGAAGTACGAGCAGTACTTC. Translation gives CASSPAGKYEQYF.

The chain recombines TRBV30 with TRBJ2-1; 14 positions agree with TRBD2. This CDR3 comprises 13 residues. Germline V gene lookup returns CDR1 GTSNPN and CDR2 SVGIG (reference sequence). The V and J ends lost 7 bases and 14 bases, in that order; junction bases with no gene match: 10. This CDR3 reads CASRLAGGPREFF. CDR3 sequence (DNA): TGTGCCTCACGACTAGCGGGAGGGCCTCGGGAGTTCTTC.

DNA of the CDR3: TGTGCCAGCAGCACCTTAATTATCACCGGGACTGAAAGCTACGAGCAGTACTTC. This codes for CASSTLIITGTESYEQYF. The chain is built from TRBV28 and TRBJ2-7; D perhaps matches TRBD2 (6 bases). Germline CDR1 MDHEN, CDR2 SYDVKM. V gave up 6 bases and J gave up 3 bases, with 27 bases separating them. This CDR3 comprises 18 residues.

The J gene is TRBJ1-1, the V gene TRBV19; the D gene is possibly TRBD1 (5 bases). The CDR3 length is 13 residues. Per the germline V gene, CDR1 is LNHDA and CDR2 is SQIVND (reference sequence). Trimming pared 10 bases from V and 9 bases from J, leaving 21 bases between. CDR3 coding DNA: TGTGCCACCGAAGACAGTAACACTCTTAAAGCTTTCTTT. Translating it yields CATEDSNTLKAFF.